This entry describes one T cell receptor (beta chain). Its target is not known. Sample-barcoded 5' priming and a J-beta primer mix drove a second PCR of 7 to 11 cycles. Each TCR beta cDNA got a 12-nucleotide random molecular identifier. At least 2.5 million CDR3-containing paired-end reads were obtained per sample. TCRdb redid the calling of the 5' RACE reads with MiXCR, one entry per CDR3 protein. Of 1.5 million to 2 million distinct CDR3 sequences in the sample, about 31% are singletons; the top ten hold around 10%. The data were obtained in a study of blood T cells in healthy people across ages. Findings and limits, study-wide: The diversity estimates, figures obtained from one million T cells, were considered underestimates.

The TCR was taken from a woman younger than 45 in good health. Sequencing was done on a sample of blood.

The CDR3 is CASSLTGLDEAFF. The DNA for the CDR3 is TGTGCCAGCAGTTTAACTGGACTGGATGAAGCTTTCTTT. The chain joins TRBV28 to TRBJ1-1; D is ambiguous. CDR3 length: 13 residues. Trimming cost V 2 bases and J 7 bases, with 11 bases left between them. The germline V gene has CDR1 MDHEN and CDR2 SYDVKM. Drawing the rest from reference TRBV28 and TRBJ1-1, the complete variable domain is DVKVTQSSRYLVKRTGEKVFLECVQDMDHENMFWYRQDPGLGLRLIYFSYDVKMKEKGDIPEGYSVSREKKERFSLILESASTNQTSMYLCASSLTGLDEAFFGQGTRLTVV.